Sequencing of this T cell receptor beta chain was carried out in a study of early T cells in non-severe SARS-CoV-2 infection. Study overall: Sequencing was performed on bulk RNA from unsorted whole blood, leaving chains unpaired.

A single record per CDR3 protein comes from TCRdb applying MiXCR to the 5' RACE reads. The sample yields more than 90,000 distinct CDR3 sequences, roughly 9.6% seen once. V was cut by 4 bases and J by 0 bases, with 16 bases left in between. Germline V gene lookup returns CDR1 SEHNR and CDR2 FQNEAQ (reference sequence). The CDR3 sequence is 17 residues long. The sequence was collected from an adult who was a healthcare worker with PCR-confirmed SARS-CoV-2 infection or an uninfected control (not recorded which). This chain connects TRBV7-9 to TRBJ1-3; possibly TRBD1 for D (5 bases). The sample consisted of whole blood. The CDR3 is CASSYREAGHSGNTIYF. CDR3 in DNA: TGTGCCAGCAGCTACCGGGAGGCAGGACACTCTGGAAACACCATATATTTT. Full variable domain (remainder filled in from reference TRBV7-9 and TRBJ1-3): DTGVSQNPRHKITKRGQNVTFRCDPISEHNRLYWYRQTLGQGPEFLTYFQNEAQLEKSRLLSDRFSAERPKGSFSTLEIQRTEQGDSAMYLCASSYREAGHSGNTIYFGEGSWLTVV.